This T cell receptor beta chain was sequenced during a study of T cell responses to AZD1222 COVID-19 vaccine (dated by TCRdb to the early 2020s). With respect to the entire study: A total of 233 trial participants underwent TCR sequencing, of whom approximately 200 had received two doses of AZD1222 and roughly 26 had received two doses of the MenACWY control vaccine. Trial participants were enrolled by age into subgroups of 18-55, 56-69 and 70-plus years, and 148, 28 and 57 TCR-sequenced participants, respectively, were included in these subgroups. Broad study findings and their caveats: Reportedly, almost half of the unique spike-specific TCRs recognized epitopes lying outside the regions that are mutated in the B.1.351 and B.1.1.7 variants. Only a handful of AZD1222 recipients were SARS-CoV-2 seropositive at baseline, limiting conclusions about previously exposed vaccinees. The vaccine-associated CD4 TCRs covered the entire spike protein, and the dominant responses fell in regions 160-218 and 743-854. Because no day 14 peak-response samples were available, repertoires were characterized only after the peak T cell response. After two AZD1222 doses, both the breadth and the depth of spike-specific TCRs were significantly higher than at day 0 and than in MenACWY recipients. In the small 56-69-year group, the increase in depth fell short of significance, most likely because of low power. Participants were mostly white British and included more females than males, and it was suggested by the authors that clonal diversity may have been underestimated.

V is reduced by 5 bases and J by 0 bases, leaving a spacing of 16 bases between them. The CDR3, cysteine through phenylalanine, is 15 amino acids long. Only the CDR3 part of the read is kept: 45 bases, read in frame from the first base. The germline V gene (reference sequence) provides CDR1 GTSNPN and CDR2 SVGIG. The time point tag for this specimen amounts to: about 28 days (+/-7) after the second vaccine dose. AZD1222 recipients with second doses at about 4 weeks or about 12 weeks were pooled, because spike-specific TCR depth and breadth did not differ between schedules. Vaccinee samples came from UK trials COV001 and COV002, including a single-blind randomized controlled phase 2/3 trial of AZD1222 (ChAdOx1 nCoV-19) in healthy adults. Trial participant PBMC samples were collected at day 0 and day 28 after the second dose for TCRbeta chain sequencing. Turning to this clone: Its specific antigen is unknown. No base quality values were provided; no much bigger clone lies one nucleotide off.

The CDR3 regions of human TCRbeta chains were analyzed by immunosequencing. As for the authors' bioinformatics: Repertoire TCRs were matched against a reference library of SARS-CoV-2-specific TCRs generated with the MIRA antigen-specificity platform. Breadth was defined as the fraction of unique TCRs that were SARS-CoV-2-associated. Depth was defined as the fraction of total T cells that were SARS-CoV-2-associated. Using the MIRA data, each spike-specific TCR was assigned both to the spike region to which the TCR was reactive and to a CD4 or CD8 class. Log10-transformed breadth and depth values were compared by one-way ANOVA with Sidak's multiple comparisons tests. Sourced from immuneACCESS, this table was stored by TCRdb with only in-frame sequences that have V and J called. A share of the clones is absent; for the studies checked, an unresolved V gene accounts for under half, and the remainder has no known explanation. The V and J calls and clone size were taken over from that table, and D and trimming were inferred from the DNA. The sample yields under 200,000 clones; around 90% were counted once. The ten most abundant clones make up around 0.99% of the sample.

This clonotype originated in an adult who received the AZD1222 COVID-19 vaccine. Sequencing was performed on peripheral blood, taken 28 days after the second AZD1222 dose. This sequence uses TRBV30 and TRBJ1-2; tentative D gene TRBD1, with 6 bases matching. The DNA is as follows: TGTGCCTGGGGAAGACAGGTCGCTCCTAACTATGGCTACACCTTC. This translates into CAWGRQVAPNYGYTF.